This TCR beta chain was identified in a study of T cell repertoires in cytomegalovirus infection. Across the study: Selection of CMV epitopes for the study included recently identified HLA-C-restricted and well-studied HLA-B-restricted ones.

MiXCR, run by TCRdb on the reads, gives a single entry per CDR3 protein. Of 20,000 to 25,000 distinct CDR3 sequences listed, roughly two fifths are singletons. About this clonotype: The antigen is undetermined.

Broader study findings: HLA-C-restricted, CMV-specific TCR beta clonotypes were dominant ex vivo.

The sequence was collected from a human donor in good health (CMV status not recorded). Some clones in this sample may be carry-over from other donors' samples. This specimen was CD8+ T cells from cultured PBMCs, taken from culture after CMV antigen stimulation.

The CDR3 coding sequence is TGTGCCAGCAGTTTGGCAGGTGGCCTATATGGCTACACCTTC. Amino acid sequence: CASSLAGGLYGYTF. V and J are TRBV27 and TRBJ1-2; D is unclear. V lost 3 bases, J lost 5 bases, and 13 bases lay in between. The CDR3 extends over 14 amino acids. Per germline, CDR1 MNHEY and CDR2 SMNVEV (reference sequence).